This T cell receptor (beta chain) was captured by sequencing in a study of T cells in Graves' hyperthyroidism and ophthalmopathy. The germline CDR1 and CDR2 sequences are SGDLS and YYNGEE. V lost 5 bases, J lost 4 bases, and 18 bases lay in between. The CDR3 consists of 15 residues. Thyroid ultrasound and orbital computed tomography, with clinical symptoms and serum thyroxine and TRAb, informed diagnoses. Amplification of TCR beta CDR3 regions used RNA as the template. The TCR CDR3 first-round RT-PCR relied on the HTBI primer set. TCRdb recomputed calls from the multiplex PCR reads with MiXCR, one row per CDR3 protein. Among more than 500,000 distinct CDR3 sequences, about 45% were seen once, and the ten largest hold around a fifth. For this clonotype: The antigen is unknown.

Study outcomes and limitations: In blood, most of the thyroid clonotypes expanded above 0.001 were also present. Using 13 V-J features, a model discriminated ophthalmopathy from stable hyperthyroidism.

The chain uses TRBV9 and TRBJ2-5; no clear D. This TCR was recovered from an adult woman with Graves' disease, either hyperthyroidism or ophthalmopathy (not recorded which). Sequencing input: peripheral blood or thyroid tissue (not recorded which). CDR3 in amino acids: CASSGRGPTGETQYF. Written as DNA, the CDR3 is TGTGCCAGCAGTGGCAGAGGACCCACCGGAGAGACCCAGTACTTC.